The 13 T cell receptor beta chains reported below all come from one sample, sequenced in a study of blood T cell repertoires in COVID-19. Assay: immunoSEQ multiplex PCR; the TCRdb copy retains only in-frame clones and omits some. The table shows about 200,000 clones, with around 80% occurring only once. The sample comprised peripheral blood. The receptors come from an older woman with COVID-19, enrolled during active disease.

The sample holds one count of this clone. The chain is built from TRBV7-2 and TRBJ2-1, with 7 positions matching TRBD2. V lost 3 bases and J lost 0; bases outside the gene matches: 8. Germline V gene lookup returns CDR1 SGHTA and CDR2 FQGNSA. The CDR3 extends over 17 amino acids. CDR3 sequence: CASSFPRGGSSYNEQFF. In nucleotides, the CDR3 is TGTGCCAGCAGCTTCCCGAGGGGCGGGAGCTCCTACAATGAGCAGTTCTTC.

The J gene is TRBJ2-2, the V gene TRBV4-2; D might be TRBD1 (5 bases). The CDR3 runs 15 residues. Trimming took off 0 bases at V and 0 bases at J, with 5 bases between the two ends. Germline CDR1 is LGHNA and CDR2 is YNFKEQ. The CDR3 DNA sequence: TGTGCCAGCAGCCAAGAAGGGGCGAACACCGGGGAGCTGTTTTTT. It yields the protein CASSQEGANTGELFF.

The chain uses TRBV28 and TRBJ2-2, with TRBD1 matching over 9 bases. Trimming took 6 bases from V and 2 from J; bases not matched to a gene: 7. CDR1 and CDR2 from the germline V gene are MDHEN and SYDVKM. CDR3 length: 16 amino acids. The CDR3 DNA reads TGTGCCAGCAGAGACCCGGGACAGGGAAACACCGGGGAGCTGTTTTTT. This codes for CASRDPGQGNTGELFF.

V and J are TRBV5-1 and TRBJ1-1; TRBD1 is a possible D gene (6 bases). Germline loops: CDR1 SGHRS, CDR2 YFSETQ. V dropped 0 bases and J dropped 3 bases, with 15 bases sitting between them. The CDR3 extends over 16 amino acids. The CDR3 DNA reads TGCGCCAGCAGCTTGGTGACAGGCAAAGGGGACACTGAAGCTTTCTTT. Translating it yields CASSLVTGKGDTEAFF.

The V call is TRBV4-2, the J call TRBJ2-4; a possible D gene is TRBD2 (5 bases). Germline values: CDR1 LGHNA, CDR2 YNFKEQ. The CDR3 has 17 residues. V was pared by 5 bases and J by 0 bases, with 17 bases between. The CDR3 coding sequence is TGTGCCAGCAGCTCGAACGTACTAGAACTAGCCAAAAACATTCAGTACTTC. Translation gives CASSSNVLELAKNIQYF.

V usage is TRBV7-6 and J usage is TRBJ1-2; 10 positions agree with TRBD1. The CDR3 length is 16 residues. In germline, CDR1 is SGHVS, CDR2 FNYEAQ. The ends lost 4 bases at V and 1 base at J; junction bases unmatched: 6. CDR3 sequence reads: CASSSRTGGDNYGYTF. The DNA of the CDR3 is TGTGCCAGCAGCTCCCGGACAGGGGGTGATAACTATGGCTACACCTTC.

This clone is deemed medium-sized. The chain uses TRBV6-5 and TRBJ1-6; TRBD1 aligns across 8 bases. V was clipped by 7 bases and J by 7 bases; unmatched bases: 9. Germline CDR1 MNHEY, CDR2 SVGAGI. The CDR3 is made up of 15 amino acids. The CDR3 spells CASTKDRVRNSPLHF. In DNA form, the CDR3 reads TGTGCCAGCACCAAGGACAGGGTGAGGAATTCACCCCTCCACTTT.

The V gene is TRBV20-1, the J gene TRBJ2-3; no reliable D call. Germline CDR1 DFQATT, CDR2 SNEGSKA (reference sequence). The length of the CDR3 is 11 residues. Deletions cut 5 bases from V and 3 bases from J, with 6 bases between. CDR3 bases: TGCAGTGCTCTCCAGACAGATACGCAGTATTTT. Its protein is CSALQTDTQYF.

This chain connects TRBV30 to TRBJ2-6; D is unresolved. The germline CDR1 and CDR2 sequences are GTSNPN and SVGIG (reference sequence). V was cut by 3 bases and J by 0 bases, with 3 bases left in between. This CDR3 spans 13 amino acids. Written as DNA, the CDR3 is TGTGCCTGGAGGGCCTCTGGGGCCAACGTCCTGACTTTC. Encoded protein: CAWRASGANVLTF.

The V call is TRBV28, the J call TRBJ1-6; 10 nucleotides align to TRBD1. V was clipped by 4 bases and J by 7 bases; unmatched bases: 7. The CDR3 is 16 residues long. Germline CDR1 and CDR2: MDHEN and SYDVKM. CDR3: CASSYLTGQGNSPLHF. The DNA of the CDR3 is TGTGCCAGCAGTTATCTAACGGGACAGGGGAATTCACCCCTCCACTTT.

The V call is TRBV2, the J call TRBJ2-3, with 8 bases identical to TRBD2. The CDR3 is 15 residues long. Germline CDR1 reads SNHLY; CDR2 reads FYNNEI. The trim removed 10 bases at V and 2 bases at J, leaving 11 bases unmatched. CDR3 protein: CATQEGLGPTDTQYF. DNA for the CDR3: TGTGCCACGCAAGAGGGACTAGGACCCACAGATACGCAGTATTTT.

The CDR3 here is CASSLRRVGEQYV. The CDR3 nucleotides are TGTGCCAGCAGCTTGCGGAGGGTTGGCGAGCAGTACGTC. The chain couples TRBV5-8 to TRBJ2-7; TRBD2 is a possible D gene (6 bases). Trimming pared 1 base from V and 6 bases from J, leaving 11 bases between. CDR3 size: 13 residues. The V gene's germline CDR1 is SGHTS and CDR2 YDEGEE.

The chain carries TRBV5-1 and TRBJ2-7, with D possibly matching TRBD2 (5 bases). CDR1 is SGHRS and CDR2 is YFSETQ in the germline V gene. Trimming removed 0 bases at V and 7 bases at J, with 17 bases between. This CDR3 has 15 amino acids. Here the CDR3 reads CASSLEGRPTGEQYF. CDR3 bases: TGCGCCAGCAGCTTGGAGGGCAGGCCCACGGGGGAGCAGTACTTC. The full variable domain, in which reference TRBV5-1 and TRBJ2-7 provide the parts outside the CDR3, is KAGVTQTPRYLIKTRGQQVTLSCSPISGHRSVSWYQQTPGQGLQFLFEYFSETQRNKGNFPGRFSGRQFSNSRSEMNVSTLELGDSALYLCASSLEGRPTGEQYFGPGTRLTVT.